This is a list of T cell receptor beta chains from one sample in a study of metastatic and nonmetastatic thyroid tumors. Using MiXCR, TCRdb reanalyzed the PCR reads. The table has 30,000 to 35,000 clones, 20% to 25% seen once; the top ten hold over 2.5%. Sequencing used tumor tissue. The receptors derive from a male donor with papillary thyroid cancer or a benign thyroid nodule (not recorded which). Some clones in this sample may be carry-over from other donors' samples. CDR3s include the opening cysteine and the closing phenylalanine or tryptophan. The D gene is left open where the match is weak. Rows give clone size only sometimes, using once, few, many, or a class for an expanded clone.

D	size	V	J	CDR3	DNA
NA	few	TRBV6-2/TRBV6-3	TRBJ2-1	CASSRLAGPYNEQFF	TGTGCCAGCAGTCGCCTAGCAGGCCCCTACAATGAGCAGTTCTTC
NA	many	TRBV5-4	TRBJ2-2	CASSLSRGITGELFF	TGTGCCAGCAGCTTGTCTAGGGGGATCACCGGGGAGCTGTTTTTT
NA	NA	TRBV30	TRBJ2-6	CAWSGQEGFSGANVLTF	TGTGCCTGGAGTGGACAGGAAGGTTTCTCTGGGGCCAACGTCCTGACTTTC
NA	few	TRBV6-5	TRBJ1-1	CASSYSKRADTEAFF	TGTGCCAGCAGTTACTCGAAACGGGCTGACACTGAAGCTTTCTTT
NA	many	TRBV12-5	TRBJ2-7	CASGRGRTGYEQYF	TGTGCTAGTGGCCGGGGGAGGACGGGGTACGAGCAGTACTTC
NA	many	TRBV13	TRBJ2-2	CASSLQQGTGELFF	TGTGCCAGCAGCCTACAACAGGGAACCGGGGAGCTGTTTTTT
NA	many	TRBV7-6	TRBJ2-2	CASSLATENTGELFF	TGTGCCAGCAGCTTAGCGACGGAGAACACCGGGGAGCTGTTTTTT
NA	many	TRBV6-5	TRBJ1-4	CASSYEPLDEKLFF	TGTGCCAGCAGTTATGAGCCACTGGATGAAAAACTGTTTTTT
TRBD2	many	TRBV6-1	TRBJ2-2	CASRIAGETGELFF	TGTGCCAGCAGGATAGCGGGAGAAACCGGGGAGCTGTTTTTT
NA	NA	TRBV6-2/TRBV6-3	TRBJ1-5	CANRDSGNQPQHF	TGTGCCAACAGAGACAGTGGGAATCAGCCCCAGCATTTT
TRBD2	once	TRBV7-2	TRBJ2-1	CASSLVTSSNEQFF	TGTGCCAGCAGCTTAGTGACTAGCTCGAATGAGCAGTTCTTC
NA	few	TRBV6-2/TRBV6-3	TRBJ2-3	CASSSISGGLVDKQYF	TGTGCCAGCAGCTCTATATCGGGGGGCTTAGTGGATAAGCAGTATTTT
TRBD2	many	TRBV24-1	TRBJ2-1	CATSDSGTSGRPTSYNEQFF	TGTGCCACCAGTGATTCCGGGACTAGCGGTAGACCGACCTCCTACAATGAGCAGTTCTTC
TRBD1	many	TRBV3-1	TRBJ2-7	CASRASGTGVGEQYF	TGTGCCAGCAGAGCCTCCGGGACAGGGGTTGGCGAGCAGTACTTC
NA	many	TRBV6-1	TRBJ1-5	CASRVDRYPNQPQHF	TGTGCCAGCAGAGTCGACAGGTACCCCAATCAGCCCCAGCATTTT
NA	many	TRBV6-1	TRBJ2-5	CASSQGPYQETQYF	TGTGCCAGCAGTCAGGGACCATACCAAGAGACCCAGTACTTC
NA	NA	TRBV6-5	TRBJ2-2	CASSFSTVGELFF	TGTGCCAGCAGTTTTTCAACCGTGGGGGAGCTGTTTTTT
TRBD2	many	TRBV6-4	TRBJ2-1	CASSRRRLAGVVFRGNEQFF	TGTGCCAGCAGTCGACGCCGACTAGCGGGAGTTGTTTTTCGGGGCAATGAGCAGTTCTTC
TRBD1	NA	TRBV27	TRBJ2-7	CASSRRTGSYEQYF	TGTGCCAGCAGTAGACGGACAGGGAGCTACGAGCAGTACTTC
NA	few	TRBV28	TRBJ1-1	CASSPHGALTEAFF	TGTGCCAGCAGTCCGCATGGTGCGCTAACTGAAGCTTTCTTT
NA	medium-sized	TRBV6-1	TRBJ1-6	CASSLDSNSPLHF	TGTGCCAGCAGTTTAGACTCCAATTCACCCCTCCACTTT
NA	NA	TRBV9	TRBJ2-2	CASSVATPMAGTWRRTGELFF	TGTGCCAGCAGCGTAGCTACTCCCATGGCCGGGACATGGAGAAGGACCGGGGAGCTGTTTTTT
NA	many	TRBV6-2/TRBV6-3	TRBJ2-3	CASSYDVRGITDTQYF	TGTGCCAGCAGTTACGATGTTAGGGGGATCACAGATACGCAGTATTTT
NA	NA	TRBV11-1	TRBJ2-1	CASSFGVSSYNEQFF	TGTGCCAGCAGCTTCGGGGTTTCCTCCTACAATGAGCAGTTCTTC
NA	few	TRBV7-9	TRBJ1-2	CARSVGGSYTF	TGTGCCAGATCAGTGGGGGGTAGCTACACCTTC
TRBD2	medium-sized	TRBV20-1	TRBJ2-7	CSARDQRATSNYEQYF	TGCAGTGCTAGAGATCAAAGGGCGACTAGCAATTACGAGCAGTACTTC
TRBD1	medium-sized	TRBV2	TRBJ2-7	CASRTGGSSYEQYF	TGTGCCAGCAGAACAGGGGGTTCGTCCTACGAGCAGTACTTC
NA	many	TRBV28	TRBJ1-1	CASWGRRSMNTEAFF	TGTGCCAGCTGGGGTAGAAGGAGCATGAACACTGAAGCTTTCTTT
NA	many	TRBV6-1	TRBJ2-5	CASSEQVNSQETQYF	TGTGCCAGCAGTGAACAAGTTAACAGTCAAGAGACCCAGTACTTC
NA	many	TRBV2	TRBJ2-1	CASSEIPSNEQFF	TGTGCCAGCAGTGAAATCCCCTCCAATGAGCAGTTCTTC
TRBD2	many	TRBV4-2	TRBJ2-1	CASSQSGLAGADNEQFF	TGTGCCAGCAGCCAAAGCGGACTAGCGGGAGCAGACAATGAGCAGTTCTTC
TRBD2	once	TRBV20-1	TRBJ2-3	CSASKTSVSTDTQYF	TGCAGTGCTAGTAAGACTAGCGTTAGCACAGATACGCAGTATTTT
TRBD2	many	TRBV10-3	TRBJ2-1	CAISSGRARDEQFF	TGTGCCATCAGCAGCGGGAGGGCCAGGGATGAGCAGTTCTTC
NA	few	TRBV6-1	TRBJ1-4	CASIKARDGAEKLFF	TGTGCCAGCATTAAGGCCAGGGATGGAGCGGAAAAACTGTTTTTT
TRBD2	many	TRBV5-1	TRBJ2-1	CASSLASGRTRDYNEQFF	TGCGCCAGCAGCTTAGCCAGCGGGAGGACTCGAGACTACAATGAGCAGTTCTTC
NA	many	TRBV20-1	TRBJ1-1	CSARDSRGARGNTEAFF	TGCAGTGCTAGAGACTCCCGGGGGGCCAGGGGGAACACTGAAGCTTTCTTT
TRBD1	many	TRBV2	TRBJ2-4	CASSPDRAGKNIQYF	TGTGCCAGCAGCCCCGACAGGGCCGGAAAAAACATTCAGTACTTC
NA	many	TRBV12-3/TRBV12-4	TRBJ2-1	CASRVTREGYNEQFF	TGTGCCAGCAGGGTAACTAGGGAAGGGTACAATGAGCAGTTCTTC
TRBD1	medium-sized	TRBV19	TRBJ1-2	CASSGWTGLTNGYTF	TGTGCCAGTAGTGGTTGGACAGGACTTACGAATGGCTACACCTTC
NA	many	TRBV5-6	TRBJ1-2	CASTPGGAINGYTF	TGTGCCAGCACCCCAGGTGGGGCTATCAATGGCTACACCTTC
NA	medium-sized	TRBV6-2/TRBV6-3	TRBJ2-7	CASSYSGDGKQYF	TGTGCCAGCAGTTACTCGGGGGACGGAAAGCAGTACTTC
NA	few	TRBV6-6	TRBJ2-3	CASSYSTDPDTQYF	TGTGCCAGCAGTTACTCAACAGATCCTGATACGCAGTATTTT
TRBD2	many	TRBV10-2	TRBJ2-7	CASEEISGSYEQYF	TGCGCCAGCGAGGAGATTAGCGGGAGCTACGAGCAGTACTTC
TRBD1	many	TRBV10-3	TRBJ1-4	CAISERGQGNEKLFF	TGTGCCATCAGTGAGAGGGGACAGGGAAATGAAAAACTGTTTTTT
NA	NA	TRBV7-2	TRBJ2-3	CASILALGRGGTDTQYF	TGTGCCAGCATCTTAGCGCTTGGCAGAGGGGGCACAGATACGCAGTATTTT
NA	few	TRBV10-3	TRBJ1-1	CAIRPGARNTEAFF	TGTGCCATCAGGCCAGGTGCCAGAAACACTGAAGCTTTCTTT
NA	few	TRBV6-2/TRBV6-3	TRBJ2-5	CASSNWALTQYF	TGTGCCAGCAGTAACTGGGCCCTGACCCAGTACTTC
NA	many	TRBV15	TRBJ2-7	CATSRGAGYEQYF	TGTGCCACCAGCAGAGGTGCGGGTTACGAGCAGTACTTC
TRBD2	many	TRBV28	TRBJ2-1	CASSETSGKHNEQFF	TGTGCCAGCAGCGAAACTAGCGGCAAACACAATGAGCAGTTCTTC
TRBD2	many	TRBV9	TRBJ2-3	CASSSPGREPWTDTQYF	TGTGCCAGCAGCTCCCCAGGGCGGGAGCCTTGGACAGATACGCAGTATTTT
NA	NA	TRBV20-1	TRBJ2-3	CSARVDTDTQYF	TGCAGTGCTAGAGTAGACACAGATACGCAGTATTTT
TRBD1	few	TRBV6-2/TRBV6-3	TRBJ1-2	CASNLLRPGTGKGCTF	TGTGCCAGCAACCTTCTCAGACCCGGGACAGGGAAAGGCTGCACCTTC
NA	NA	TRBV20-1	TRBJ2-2	CSASRLSEGELFF	TGCAGTGCTAGCCGGCTTTCAGAGGGGGAGCTGTTTTTT
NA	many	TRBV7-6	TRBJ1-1	CASSLDVGAKAFF	TGTGCCAGCAGCTTAGACGTGGGCGCAAAAGCTTTCTTT
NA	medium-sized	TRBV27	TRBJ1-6	CASSIGIRGAYNSPLHF	TGTGCCAGCAGTATTGGCATTCGGGGGGCTTATAATTCACCCCTCCACTTT
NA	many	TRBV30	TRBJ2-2	CAWSVEATGELFF	TGTGCCTGGAGTGTAGAGGCTACGGGGGAGCTGTTTTTT
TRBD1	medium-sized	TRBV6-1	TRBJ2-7	CASSPGQGRGYEQYF	TGTGCCAGCAGCCCCGGACAGGGCCGCGGTTACGAGCAGTACTTC